One sample yielded the 4 T cell receptor beta chains listed below, sequenced in a study of response to subunit inactivated influenza vaccine. TCRdb re-analysed the RT-PCR reads in MiXCR, keeping a single row per CDR3 protein. Among 650,000 or so distinct CDR3 sequences, 14% were seen once, and the ten largest hold 7.5% to 8%. The specimen was PBMCs from blood, collected roughly 15 days before vaccination. Receptor source: a man in his forties or fifties who received an inactivated influenza vaccine.

This clonotype was observed many times. V and J are TRBV7-2 and TRBJ2-3, with 7 bases lining up with TRBD1. The V gene's germline CDR1 is SGHTA and CDR2 FQGNSA. V dropped 5 bases and J dropped 6; count of bases not matched to a gene: 2. The CDR3 consists of 12 residues. The CDR3 coding sequence is TGTGCCAGCAGCCACAGGGGCGATACGCAGTATTTT. Amino acids: CASSHRGDTQYF.

V is TRBV28 and J is TRBJ2-7, with TRBD1 identical over 8 bases. J lost 3 bases, V lost 10 bases, and 8 bases had no gene match. The length of the CDR3 is 13 residues. Germline V gene data show CDR1 as MDHEN and CDR2 as SYDVKM. CDR3 loop: CATETGTGYEQYF. The CDR3, as DNA: TGTGCCACCGAAACCGGGACAGGCTACGAGCAGTACTTC. Supplemented by reference TRBV28 and TRBJ2-7, the full variable domain reads DVKVTQSSRYLVKRTGEKVFLECVQDMDHENMFWYRQDPGLGLRLIYFSYDVKMKEKGDIPEGYSVSREKKERFSLILESASTNQTSMYLCATETGTGYEQYFGPGTRLTVT.

This clonotype was counted only a few times. The genes are TRBV14 and TRBJ2-1; 7 bases map to TRBD1. The CDR3 has 16 amino acids. J gave up 4 bases and V 4 bases, and 10 bases lay outside the gene matches. Germline CDR1 reads SGHDN; CDR2 reads FVKESK. The chain's CDR3 is CASSRRGQNHYNEQFF. DNA for the CDR3: TGTGCCAGCAGCCGCCGGGGACAGAACCATTACAATGAGCAGTTCTTC.

The chain links TRBV29-1 to TRBJ2-7; D is perhaps TRBD1 (6 bases). The CDR3 loop spans 14 amino acids. Trimming pared 7 bases from V and 0 bases from J, leaving 16 bases between. Germline CDR1 and CDR2: SQVTM and ANQGSEA. CDR3: CSAWGTPSSYEQYF. The CDR3, as DNA: TGCAGCGCTTGGGGGACACCCTCCTCCTACGAGCAGTACTTC.